These 3 T cell receptor beta chains were sequenced from one sample in a study of tumor-infiltrating lymphocytes in primary liver carcinoma. Germline DNA was also extracted, while the blood RNA originated from unsorted whole blood. Constant-region priming of approximately 0.55 ug total RNA yielded TCR beta cDNA. Three-round nested multiplex PCR performed with slightly modified ARM-PCR produced the TCR beta libraries. Forward primers for TRBV1-TRBV30 and a C-beta reverse primer served the first two PCR rounds, at roughly 10 cycles each. Via MiXCR, TCRdb re-called the multiplex PCR reads, giving one row per CDR3 protein. The table lists about 310,000 distinct CDR3 sequences, 65% of them singletons, with roughly 9% in the top ten. The sequencing input was peripheral blood. These TCRs come from a man aged 35-49 years with primary liver carcinoma and hepatitis B virus infection.

Of note for this clonotype: A read error may account for a junction end that differs from germline. The rearrangement links TRBV6-2 or TRBV6-3 to TRBJ2-5; the D gene is possibly TRBD2 (6 bases). The CDR3 has 15 amino acids. Per germline, CDR1 MNHEY and CDR2 SVGEGT. The CDR3 DNA reads as TGTGCCAGCAGTCCCTCCGCTGCGGGGCTTGAGACCCTGTACTTC. Protein: CASSPSAAGLETLYF.

Remarks on this clonotype: One end of the junction is discordant with germline, which a read error may explain. The rearrangement uses TRBV30 and TRBJ2-7, with 7 positions matching TRBD2. This CDR3 spans 13 amino acids. From germline, CDR1 is GTSNPN and CDR2 SVGIG (reference sequence). For the CDR3, the DNA is TGTGCCTGGGAGAGAGCGCGGGAGAACGAGGAGTACTTC. It is translated as CAWERARENEEYF.

The CDR3 is CSVEVGQGSTEAFF. In DNA form, the CDR3 reads TGCAGCGTGGAGGTGGGACAGGGGAGCACTGAAGCTTTCTTT. The rearrangement uses TRBV29-1 and TRBJ1-1; 10 nucleotides agree with TRBD1. The CDR3 extends over 14 amino acids. Germline trimming cut 6 bases from V and 4 bases from J; bases unmatched to any gene: 8. CDR1 and CDR2 (germline): SQVTM, ANQGSEA.